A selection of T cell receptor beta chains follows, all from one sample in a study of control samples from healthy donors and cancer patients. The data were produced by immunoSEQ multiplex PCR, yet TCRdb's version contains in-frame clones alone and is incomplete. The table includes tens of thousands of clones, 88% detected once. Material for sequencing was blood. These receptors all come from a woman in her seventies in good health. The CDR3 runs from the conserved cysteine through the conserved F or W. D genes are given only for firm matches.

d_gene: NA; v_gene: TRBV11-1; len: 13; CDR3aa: CASSPEVSYGYTF
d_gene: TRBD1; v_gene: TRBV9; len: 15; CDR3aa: CASSLSEGGGETQYF
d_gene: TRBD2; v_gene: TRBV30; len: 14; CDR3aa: CAWSSTSGRETQYF
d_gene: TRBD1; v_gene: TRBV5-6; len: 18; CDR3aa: CASSSQFDRGLSNYGYTF
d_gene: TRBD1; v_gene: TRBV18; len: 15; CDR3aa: CASSPTGTDTDTQYF
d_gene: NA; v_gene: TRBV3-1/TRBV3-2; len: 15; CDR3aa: CASSSTGGVGNTIYF
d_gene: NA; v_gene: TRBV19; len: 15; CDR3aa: CASSNQGYSNQPQHF
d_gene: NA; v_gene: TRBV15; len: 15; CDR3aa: CATSRDLALGDEQYF
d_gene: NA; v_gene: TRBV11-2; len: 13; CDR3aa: CASTPDWGNEQFF
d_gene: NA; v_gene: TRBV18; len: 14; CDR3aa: CASSRRDGVETQYF
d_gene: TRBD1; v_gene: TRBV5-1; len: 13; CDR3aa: CASSLQGSHEQYF
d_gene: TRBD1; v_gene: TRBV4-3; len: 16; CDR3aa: CASSQGAGGRNQPQHF
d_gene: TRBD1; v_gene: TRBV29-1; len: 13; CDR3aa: CSVGETGSAPQHF
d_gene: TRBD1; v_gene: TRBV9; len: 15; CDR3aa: CASSGGILAGNTIYF
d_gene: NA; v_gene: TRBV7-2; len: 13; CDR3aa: CASSPPGPTEAFF
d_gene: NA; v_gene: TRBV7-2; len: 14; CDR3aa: CASSLGGYNQPQHF
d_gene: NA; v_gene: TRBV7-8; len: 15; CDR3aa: CASSSGGRGQETQYF
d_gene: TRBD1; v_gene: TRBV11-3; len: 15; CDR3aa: CASSPRQGSTGELFF
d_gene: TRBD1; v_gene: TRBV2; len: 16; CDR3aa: CASDLRDRSSNQPQHF
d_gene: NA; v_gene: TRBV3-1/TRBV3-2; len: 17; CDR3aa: CASSQAGGVTSYNEQFF
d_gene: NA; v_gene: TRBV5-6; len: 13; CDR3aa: CASSSMGGNEQYF
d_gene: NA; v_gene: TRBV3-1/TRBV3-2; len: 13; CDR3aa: CASKASVTGELFF
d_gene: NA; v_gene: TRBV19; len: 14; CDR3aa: CASSIVFMNTEAFF
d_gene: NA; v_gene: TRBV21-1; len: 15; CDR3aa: CASTRQGSRLYGYTF
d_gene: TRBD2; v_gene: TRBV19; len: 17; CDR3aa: CASAGTSGGSSYNEQFF